This passage covers 7 T cell receptor beta chains from one sample sequenced in a study of long-term antiretroviral therapy in people with HIV (dated by TCRdb to 2021 to 2024). The immunoSEQ hsTCRB v3.0 assay was used at survey level resolution to sequence the TRB variable region. In its TCRdb copy, this immuneACCESS table keeps in-frame sequences only and misses some clones. Where compared with another copy, unresolved V genes explain less than half of these, and the others have no known cause. The sample has more than 20,000 clones on record, 85% of them singletons. Around 9.6% of the sample goes to the ten largest clones. The sample consisted of unsorted PBMCs, taken 2.3 years after starting antiretroviral therapy. These TCRs come from a man aged 35 to 55 with HIV.

The chain combines TRBV14 with TRBJ2-5, with unresolved D. The CDR3 runs to 11 residues. CDR1 is SGHDN and CDR2 is FVKESK in the germline V gene. The ends were cut back, 3 bases at V and 5 bases at J, with 4 bases in the middle. The CDR3 loop is CASSHSETQYF. The DNA of the CDR3 is TGTGCCAGCAGCCACAGTGAGACCCAGTACTTC.

This chain connects TRBV7-9 to TRBJ2-5; D perhaps matches TRBD2 (6 bases). The V gene's germline CDR1 is SEHNR and CDR2 FQNEAQ (reference sequence). This CDR3 is 15 amino acids long. V was cut by 5 bases and J by 2 bases, with 15 bases left in between. CDR3 sequence reads: CASSAGAGLQETQYF. The CDR3 coding sequence is TGTGCCAGCAGCGCTGGAGCGGGCTTGCAAGAGACCCAGTACTTC.

This chain joins TRBV19 and TRBJ1-1; D is unresolved. Germline-derived CDR1 and CDR2 are LNHDA and SQIVND (reference sequence). V lost 10 bases, J lost 1 base, and 16 bases lay in between. The CDR3 totals 14 residues. The CDR3 region has the DNA TGTGCCATAAGAAGTAAGGGTGCGAACACTGAAGCTTTCTTT. Its translation is CAIRSKGANTEAFF.

This clone was counted once. The chain links TRBV7-3 to TRBJ2-1; 8 positions match TRBD2. This CDR3 spans 15 amino acids. V lost 0 bases, J lost 6 bases, and 4 bases stayed unmatched. The germline CDR1 and CDR2 sequences are SGHTA and FQGTGA. The CDR3 coding sequence is TGTGCCAGCAGCTTAACCGGGACTAGTTTCAATGAGCAGTTCTTC. It is translated as CASSLTGTSFNEQFF.

This chain uses TRBV7-6 with TRBJ2-1; D gene uncertain. The CDR3 is 13 residues long. V was trimmed by 1 base and J by 2 bases, leaving 3 bases between them. Germline V gene lookup returns CDR1 SGHVS and CDR2 FNYEAQ. The chain's CDR3 is CASSLEAYNEQFF. The CDR3 coding sequence is TGTGCCAGCAGCTTAGAGGCCTACAATGAGCAGTTCTTC.

The genes are TRBV14 and TRBJ2-3; D is possibly TRBD1 or TRBD2 (6 bases each). Per the germline V gene, CDR1 is SGHDN and CDR2 is FVKESK. Trimming took 4 bases from V and 4 from J, leaving 18 bases between them. The CDR3 covers 16 residues. In nucleotides, the CDR3 is TGTGCCAGCAGCCCTCACTGGGGGGCAGGGGCAGATACGCAGTATTTT. This sequence encodes CASSPHWGAGADTQYF.

The genes are TRBV2 and TRBJ2-1; TRBD1 might be the D (5 bases). Germline CDR1 and CDR2: SNHLY and FYNNEI. V was trimmed by 10 bases and J by 0 bases, leaving 16 bases between them. CDR3 length: 15 amino acids. The chain's CDR3 is CATTETESSYNEQFF. In DNA, the CDR3 is TGTGCCACCACGGAGACAGAGAGCTCCTACAATGAGCAGTTCTTC.